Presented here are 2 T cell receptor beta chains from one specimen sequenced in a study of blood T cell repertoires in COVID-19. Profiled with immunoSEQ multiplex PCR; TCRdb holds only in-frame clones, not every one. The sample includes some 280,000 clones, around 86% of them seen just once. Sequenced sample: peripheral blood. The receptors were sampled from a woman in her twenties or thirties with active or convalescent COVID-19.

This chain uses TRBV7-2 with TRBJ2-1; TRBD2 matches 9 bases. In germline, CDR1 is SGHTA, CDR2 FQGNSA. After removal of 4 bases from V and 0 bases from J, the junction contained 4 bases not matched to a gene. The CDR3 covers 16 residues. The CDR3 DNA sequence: TGTGCCAGCAGCTGGGCGGGGGGGAGCTCCTACAATGAGCAGTTCTTC. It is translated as CASSWAGGSSYNEQFF.

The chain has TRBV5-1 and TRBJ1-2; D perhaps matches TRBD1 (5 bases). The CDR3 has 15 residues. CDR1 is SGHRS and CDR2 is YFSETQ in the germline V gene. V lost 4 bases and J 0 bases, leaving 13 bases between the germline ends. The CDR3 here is CASSGGTVANYGYTF. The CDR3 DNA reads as TGCGCCAGCAGCGGCGGGACCGTAGCTAACTATGGCTACACCTTC.